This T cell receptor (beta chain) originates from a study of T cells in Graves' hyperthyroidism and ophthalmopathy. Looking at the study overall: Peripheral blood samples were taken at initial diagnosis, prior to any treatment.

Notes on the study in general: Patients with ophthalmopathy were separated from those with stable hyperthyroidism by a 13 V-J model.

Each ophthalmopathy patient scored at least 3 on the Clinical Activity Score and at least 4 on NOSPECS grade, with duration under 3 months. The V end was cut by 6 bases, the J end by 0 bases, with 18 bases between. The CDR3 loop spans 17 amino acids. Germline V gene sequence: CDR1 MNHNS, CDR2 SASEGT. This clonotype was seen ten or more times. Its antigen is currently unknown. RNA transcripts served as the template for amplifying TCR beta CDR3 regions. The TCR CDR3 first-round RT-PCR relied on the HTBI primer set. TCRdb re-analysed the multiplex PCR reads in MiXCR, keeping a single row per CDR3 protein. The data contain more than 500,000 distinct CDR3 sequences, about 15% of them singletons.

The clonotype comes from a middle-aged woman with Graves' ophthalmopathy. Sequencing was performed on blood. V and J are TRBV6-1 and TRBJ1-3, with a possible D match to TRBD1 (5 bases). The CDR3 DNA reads TGTGCCAGCAGCCCCGACAGATCCTACTTCTCTGGAAACACCATATATTTT. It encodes CASSPDRSYFSGNTIYF.